The following is a T cell receptor delta chain sequence with its context. Its antigen is undetermined. This likely traces to a read error, being one base from a far larger clone. The sample contains more than one DNA sequence encoding this CDR3. The data stem from a study of γδ T cells in repeated Plasmodium falciparum infection. Study-level background: Timepoints: baseline, immediately before selected infections, and 21 days after every infection. Study-wide points: Compared with Australian children, Malian Vdelta2-negative repertoires seemed more clonal, less diverse, less shared. Many TCRgamma sequences overlapped between individuals in stable Vgamma9/Vdelta2+ repertoires.

Each sorted gammadelta sample had TRG and TRD chains sequenced. TCRdb called clones anew from the multiplex PCR reads with CATT. The sample has roughly 90,000 delta-chain clones, 0.85% to 1% seen once. Germline CDR1 reads TSWWSYY; CDR2 reads QGS. The CDR3 runs 18 residues. J gave up 7 bases and V 2 bases, and 18 bases lay outside the gene matches. Bulk repertoires came from Vgamma9/Vdelta2+ or Vdelta2-negative gammadelta T cells flow-sorted from PBMC. Sequences were obtained from gamma-delta T cells from blood. The chain joins TRDV1 to TRDJ1; TRDD3 matches 8 bases. This receptor was obtained from a pool of human donors (malaria-infected and uninfected, not separated). The CDR3 here is CALGETQELLGDTLKLIF. The CDR3 DNA is TGTGCTCTTGGGGAAACGCAGGAACTACTTGGGGATACCCTTAAACTCATCTTT.